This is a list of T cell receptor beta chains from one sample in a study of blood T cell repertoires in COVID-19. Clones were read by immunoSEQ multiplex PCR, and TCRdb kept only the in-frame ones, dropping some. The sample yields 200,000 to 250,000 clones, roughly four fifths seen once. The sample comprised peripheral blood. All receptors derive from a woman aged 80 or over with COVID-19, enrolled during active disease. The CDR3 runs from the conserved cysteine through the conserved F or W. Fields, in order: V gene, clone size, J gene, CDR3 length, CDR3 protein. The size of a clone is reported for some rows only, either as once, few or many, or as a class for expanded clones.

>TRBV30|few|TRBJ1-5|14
CAWSFGTGNQPQHF
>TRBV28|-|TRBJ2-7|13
CASIASGSHEQYF
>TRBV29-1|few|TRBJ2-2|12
CSTEGGTGELFF
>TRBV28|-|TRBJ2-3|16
CASSSPGQILTDTQYF
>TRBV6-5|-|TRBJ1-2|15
CASSLTGTAKYGYTF
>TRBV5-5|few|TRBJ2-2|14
CASSLVLNTGELFF
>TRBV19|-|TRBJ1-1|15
CASSSLQGARTEAFF
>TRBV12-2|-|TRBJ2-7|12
CASRLDTYEQYF
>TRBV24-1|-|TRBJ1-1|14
CATSSSSSNTEAFF
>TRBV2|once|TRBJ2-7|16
CASSPRPGDGGYEQYF
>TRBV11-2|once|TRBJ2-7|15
CASRRTGTTPYEQYF
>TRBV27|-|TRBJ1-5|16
CASSFIWGGGNQPQHF
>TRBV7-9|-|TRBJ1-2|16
CASSRGGQEANYGYTF
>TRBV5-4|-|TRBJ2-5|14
CASSFRQVQETQYF
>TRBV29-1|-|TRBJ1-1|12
CSALQGITEAFF
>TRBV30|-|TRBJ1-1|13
CAWKQQGGTEAFF
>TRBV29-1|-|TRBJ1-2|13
CSVRDRGGYSYTF
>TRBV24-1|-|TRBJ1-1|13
CATSDPSRTEAFF
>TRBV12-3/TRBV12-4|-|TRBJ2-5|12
CASSLGPGISYF
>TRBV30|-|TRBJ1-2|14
CAWTTPTTVRVYTF
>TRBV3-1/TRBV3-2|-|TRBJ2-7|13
CASSLGGLGEQYF
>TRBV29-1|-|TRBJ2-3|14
CSVVFGLALNTQYF
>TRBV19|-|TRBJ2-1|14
CATQGAGGPNEQFF
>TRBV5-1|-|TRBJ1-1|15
CASSLSPDAATEAFF
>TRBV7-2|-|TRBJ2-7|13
CASSSGQRYEQYF
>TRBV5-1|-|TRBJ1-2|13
CASSQGQNYGYTF
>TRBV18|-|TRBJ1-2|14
CASSADQGSRGYTF
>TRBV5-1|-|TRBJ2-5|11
CASSHGETQYF
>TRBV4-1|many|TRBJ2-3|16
CASTSKASGGADTQYF
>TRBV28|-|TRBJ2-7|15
CASTSLGFLSYEQYF
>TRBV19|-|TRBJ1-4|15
CASSPRGGGNEKLFF
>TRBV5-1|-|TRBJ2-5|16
CASSLVGIPTGETQYF
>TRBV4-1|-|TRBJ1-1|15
CASSQDSSQSTEAFF
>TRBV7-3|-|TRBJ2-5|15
CASSYRGRLQETQYF
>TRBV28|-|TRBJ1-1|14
CASSLDRRQLTAFF
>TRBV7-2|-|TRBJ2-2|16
CASSLHAGEPARELFF
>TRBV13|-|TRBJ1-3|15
CASSIYRELRNTIYF
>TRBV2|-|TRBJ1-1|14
CASSEMGGGTEAFF
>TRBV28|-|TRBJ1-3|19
CASSSRQGVGRLGGNTIYF
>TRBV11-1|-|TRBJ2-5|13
CASSLDRAETQYF
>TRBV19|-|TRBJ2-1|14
CATRKTGTSNEQFF
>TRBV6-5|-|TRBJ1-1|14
CASSSGQGRTEAFF
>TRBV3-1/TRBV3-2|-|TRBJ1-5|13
CASSQGDKMPQHF
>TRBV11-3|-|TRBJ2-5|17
CASSPNAGGVGGETQYF
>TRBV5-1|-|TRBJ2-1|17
CASSYKSGTGGFNEQFF
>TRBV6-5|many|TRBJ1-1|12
CASSPGQRGAFF